The 15 T cell receptor beta chains presented below share a single source sample, sequenced in a study of T cell responses to AZD1222 COVID-19 vaccine. Profiled with immunoSEQ multiplex PCR; TCRdb holds only in-frame clones, not every one. This table holds approximately 70,000 clones, 80% to 90% found once. The source material was peripheral blood, sampled on day 0 of AZD1222 vaccination. These receptors were collected from an adult in good health.

V is TRBV18 and J is TRBJ1-6; D might be TRBD1 (5 bases). CDR3 length equals 14 residues. The germline V gene has CDR1 KGHSH and CDR2 LQKENI. V shed 2 bases and J shed 5 bases, with 7 bases lying between them. The CDR3 loop is CASSPGGNNSPLHF. As DNA, the CDR3 is TGTGCCAGCTCACCAGGGGGAAATAATTCACCCCTCCACTTT.

The chain links TRBV28 to TRBJ2-5, with TRBD1 matching over 10 bases. Per germline, CDR1 MDHEN and CDR2 SYDVKM. CDR3 length: 16 residues. Germline trimming cut 8 bases from V and 5 bases from J; bases unmatched to any gene: 14. DNA for the CDR3: TGTGCCAGCCCACCCGGTAGACAGGGGGCTTCGGAGACCCAGTACTTC. This encodes CASPPGRQGASETQYF.

V gene TRBV18 combines with J gene TRBJ2-7; 7 bases agree with TRBD1. V shed 3 bases and J 2 bases; nucleotides not matched to a gene: 10. Germline V gene data show CDR1 as KGHSH and CDR2 as LQKENI. This CDR3 spans 16 amino acids. CDR3 sequence (DNA): TGTGCCAGCTCACCGGTAACAGGGGAGCGAGCCTACGAGCAGTACTTC. Its translation is CASSPVTGERAYEQYF.

The chain has TRBV19 and TRBJ2-1; the D gene is possibly TRBD2 (6 bases). Trimming stripped 1 base from V and 3 bases from J, with 16 bases between. The CDR3 is made up of 17 amino acids. From germline, CDR1 is LNHDA and CDR2 SQIVND (reference sequence). This chain's CDR3 is CASSIGGERAGYNEQFF. The CDR3 nucleotides read TGTGCCAGTAGTATAGGGGGTGAGCGGGCAGGCTACAATGAGCAGTTCTTC.

V is TRBV19 and J is TRBJ1-5, with D possibly matching TRBD1 (5 bases). CDR1 is LNHDA and CDR2 is SQIVND in the germline V gene (reference sequence). Trimming took off 2 bases at V and 0 bases at J, with 8 bases between the two ends. The CDR3 totals 15 residues. Here the CDR3 reads CASSIQGDSNQPQHF. CDR3 DNA: TGTGCCAGTAGTATACAGGGAGATAGCAATCAGCCCCAGCATTTT.

The CDR3 region has the DNA TGTGCCAGCAGCGTAGGGGACAGGGGTTCAGATACGCAGTATTTT. This sequence encodes CASSVGDRGSDTQYF. V and J are TRBV9 and TRBJ2-3; 10 bases match TRBD1. The V and J ends lost 0 bases and 4 bases, in that order; junction bases with no gene match: 2. The CDR3 extends over 15 amino acids. Germline V gene lookup returns CDR1 SGDLS and CDR2 YYNGEE.

This sequence joins TRBV7-9 and TRBJ1-5; no firm D call. This CDR3 region has 18 residues. Trimming stripped 3 bases from V and 1 base from J, with 19 bases between. Per germline, CDR1 SEHNR and CDR2 FQNEAQ (reference sequence). In DNA, the CDR3 is TGTGCCAGCAGCTTTGGGTTGAGTAGAACAGAAAGCAATCAGCCCCAGCATTTT. Its protein is CASSFGLSRTESNQPQHF.

This chain uses TRBV19 with TRBJ2-3, with D hard to call. Trimming pared 1 base from V and 2 bases from J, leaving 10 bases between. Germline V gene lookup returns CDR1 LNHDA and CDR2 SQIVND (reference sequence). CDR3 length equals 15 residues. CDR3 in DNA: TGTGCCAGTAGTATAGGAGGCAGTGTCACAGATACGCAGTATTTT. Protein sequence: CASSIGGSVTDTQYF.

The chain carries TRBV27 and TRBJ2-7, with 9 bases identical to TRBD1. The V gene end was trimmed by 3 bases and the J gene end by 4 bases; junction bases not matched to a gene: 7. The germline gives CDR1 MNHEY, CDR2 SMNVEV (reference sequence). This CDR3 region has 15 residues. The CDR3 loop is CASSFQTGGGYEQYF. DNA of the CDR3: TGTGCCAGCAGTTTTCAAACAGGGGGCGGTTACGAGCAGTACTTC.

The chain has TRBV6-5 and TRBJ2-1; 8 bases are shared with TRBD2. The CDR3 contains 14 residues. V dropped 6 bases and J dropped 6; count of bases not matched to a gene: 7. Germline V CDR1 and CDR2: MNHEY, SVGAGI. The CDR3: CASSRTSSTNEQFF. CDR3 nucleotides: TGTGCCAGCAGCCGGACTAGCTCGACCAATGAGCAGTTCTTC.

This clone has a handful of counts. This chain links TRBV5-4 with TRBJ2-1, with D possibly TRBD1 on 5 matching bases. V lost 3 bases, J lost 4 bases, and 14 bases lay in between. CDR1 and CDR2 (germline): SGHNT, YYREEE (reference sequence). The CDR3 spans 15 residues. CDR3 DNA sequence: TGTGCCAGCAGCTCCCGGACAACACGGTACAATGAGCAGTTCTTC. Amino acid sequence: CASSSRTTRYNEQFF.

The rearrangement uses TRBV11-3 and TRBJ2-1, with D tentatively TRBD2 (5 bases). Germline CDR1 and CDR2: SGHNT and YENEEA. V was clipped by 1 base and J by 7 bases, with 14 bases between them. The CDR3 sequence is 15 residues long. The CDR3 sequence is CASSLGGRVGNEQFF. In nucleotides, the CDR3 is TGTGCCAGCAGCTTAGGTGGGAGAGTGGGGAATGAGCAGTTCTTC.

The chain is built from TRBV28 and TRBJ1-4, with 7 positions matching TRBD1. Trimming cost V 4 bases and J 1 base; bases outside gene matches: 6. The CDR3 has 16 amino acids. Germline CDR1 reads MDHEN; CDR2 reads SYDVKM. CDR3 nucleotides: TGTGCCAGCAGTTCCCCCCCAGGGGGAACTAATGAAAAACTGTTTTTT. Translating it yields CASSSPPGGTNEKLFF.

This chain uses TRBV16 with TRBJ1-6; D not resolved. CDR3 length equals 18 residues. V was trimmed by 0 bases and J by 0 bases, leaving 12 bases between them. The V gene's germline CDR1 is KGHSY and CDR2 FQNENV. For the CDR3, the DNA is TGTGCCAGCAGCCAATCGCACAGTCTCGGCTCCTATAATTCACCCCTCCACTTT. Protein sequence: CASSQSHSLGSYNSPLHF.

The rearrangement joins TRBV5-1 to TRBJ1-1; D is possibly TRBD1 (6 bases). The germline V and J ends were trimmed by 5 bases and 1 base, with 24 bases remaining between them. The CDR3 has 18 residues. In germline, CDR1 is SGHRS, CDR2 YFSETQ. The CDR3 region is CASRGGILGLTKNTEAFF. Here the CDR3 DNA reads TGCGCCAGCAGGGGGGGCATTTTGGGTCTAACGAAGAACACTGAAGCTTTCTTT.